The clone carrying this TCR beta chain was recorded only once. Per the germline V gene, CDR1 is SGHVS and CDR2 is FQNEAQ. This CDR3 is 17 amino acids long. Germline trimming cut 2 bases from V and 1 base from J; bases unmatched to any gene: 9. This sample was included in a study of T cell changes during pregnancy in multiple sclerosis. Assay used: immunoSEQ multiplex PCR; TCRdb lists only in-frame clones, some missing. The data contain tens of thousands of clones, 87% of them singletons. This rearrangement joins TRBV7-8 to TRBJ2-3, with TRBD1 matching 7 bases. Sequencing was performed on CD8+ T cells from peripheral blood mononuclear cells, taken before pregnancy. The receptor comes from a female donor with multiple sclerosis, enrolled in a pregnancy study. The CDR3 loop reads CASSLPEQGVGTDTQYF. The DNA for the CDR3 is TGTGCCAGCAGCTTACCCGAGCAGGGGGTGGGCACAGATACGCAGTATTTT.